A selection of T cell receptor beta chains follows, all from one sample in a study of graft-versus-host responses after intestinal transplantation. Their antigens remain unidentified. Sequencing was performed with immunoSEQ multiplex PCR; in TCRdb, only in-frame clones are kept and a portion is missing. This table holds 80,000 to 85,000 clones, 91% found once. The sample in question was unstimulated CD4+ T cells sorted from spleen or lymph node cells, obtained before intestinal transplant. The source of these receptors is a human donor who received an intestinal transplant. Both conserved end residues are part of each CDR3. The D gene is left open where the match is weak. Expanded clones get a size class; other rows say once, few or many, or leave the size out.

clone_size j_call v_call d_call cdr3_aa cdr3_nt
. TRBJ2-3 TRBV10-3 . CAISESWSSGTDTQYF TGTGCCATCAGTGAGTCTTGGAGTTCCGGCACAGATACGCAGTATTTT
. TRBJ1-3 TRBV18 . CASSTGTSNTIYF TGTGCCAGCTCTACCGGGACATCAAACACCATATATTTT
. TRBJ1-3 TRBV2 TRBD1 CASSRQGPRSGNTIYF TGTGCCAGCAGTCGACAGGGTCCCCGGTCTGGAAACACCATATATTTT
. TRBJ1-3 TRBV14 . CASSQRTLWRPSGNTIYF TGTGCCAGCAGCCAAAGAACTTTATGGCGGCCCTCTGGAAACACCATATATTTT
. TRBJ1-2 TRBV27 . CASSPTTSTGYGYTF TGTGCCAGCAGTCCAACTACCTCAACAGGGTATGGCTACACCTTC
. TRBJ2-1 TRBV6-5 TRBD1 CASSQLQGWREQFF TGTGCCAGCAGCCAGCTACAGGGGTGGAGGGAGCAGTTCTTC
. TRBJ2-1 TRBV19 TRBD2 CASRLADEQFF TGTGCCAGTAGACTAGCGGATGAGCAGTTCTTC
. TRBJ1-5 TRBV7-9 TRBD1 CASSLIGTEKNQPQHF TGTGCCAGCAGCTTAATAGGGACAGAGAAAAATCAGCCCCAGCATTTT
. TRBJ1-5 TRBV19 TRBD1 CASSVGQGDNQPQHF TGTGCCAGTAGCGTGGGACAGGGAGACAATCAGCCCCAGCATTTT
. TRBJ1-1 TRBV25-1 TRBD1 CASSVGQGEYEAFF TGTGCCAGCAGTGTAGGACAGGGGGAATATGAAGCTTTCTTT
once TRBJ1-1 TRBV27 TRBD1 CASSPGTVNTEAFF TGTGCCAGCAGTCCCGGGACAGTGAACACTGAAGCTTTCTTT
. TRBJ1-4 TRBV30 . CAWSIPGLTGREKLFF TGTGCCTGGAGTATCCCCGGCCTCACGGGTCGTGAAAAACTGTTTTTT
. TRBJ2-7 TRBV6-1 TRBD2 CASSVGSGGASYEQYF TGTGCCAGCAGTGTGGGAAGCGGGGGAGCCTCCTACGAGCAGTACTTC
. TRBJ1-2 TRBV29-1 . CSAGGDNGYTF TGCAGCGCGGGGGGGGACAATGGCTACACCTTC
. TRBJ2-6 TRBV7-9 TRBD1 CASSSGTGFYSGANVLTF TGTGCCAGCAGCTCCGGGACAGGGTTCTACTCTGGGGCCAACGTCCTGACTTTC
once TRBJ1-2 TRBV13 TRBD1 CASSSQGQGHGYTF TGTGCCAGCAGCTCCCAGGGACAGGGGCATGGCTACACCTTC
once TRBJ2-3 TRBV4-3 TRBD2 CASSFSSGQDTQYF TGCGCCAGCAGCTTTTCTAGCGGCCAGGATACGCAGTATTTT
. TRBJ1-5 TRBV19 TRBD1 CASSMGLDRGYQPQHF TGTGCCAGTAGTATGGGGTTGGACAGGGGTTATCAGCCCCAGCATTTT
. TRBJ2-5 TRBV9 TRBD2 CASSASGGGSETQYF TGTGCCAGCAGCGCCAGCGGGGGGGGCTCCGAGACCCAGTACTTC
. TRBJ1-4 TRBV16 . CASSKTTVPTNEKLFF TGTGCCAGCAGCAAAACGACAGTACCAACTAATGAAAAACTGTTTTTT
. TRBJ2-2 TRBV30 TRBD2 CAWSVRLLAGGARELFF TGTGCCTGGAGTGTAAGGCTACTAGCGGGGGGGGCCCGGGAGCTGTTTTTT
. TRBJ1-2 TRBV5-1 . CASRAGVNGGYGYTF TGCGCCAGCAGAGCCGGGGTGAATGGTGGCTATGGCTACACCTTC
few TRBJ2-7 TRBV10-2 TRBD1 CASRGTVFSYEQYF TGCGCCAGCAGGGGGACAGTCTTTTCCTACGAGCAGTACTTC
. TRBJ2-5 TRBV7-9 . CASSGTQETQYF TGTGCCAGCAGCGGGACACAAGAGACCCAGTACTTC
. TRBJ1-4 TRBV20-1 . CSARGGEKLFF TGCAGTGCTAGAGGAGGTGAAAAACTGTTTTTT
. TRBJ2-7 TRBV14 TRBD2 CASSQETGGALLHEQYF TGTGCCAGCAGCCAAGAAACCGGGGGGGCCTTGCTGCACGAGCAGTACTTC
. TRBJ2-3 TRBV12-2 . CASRPEGGEGTDTQYF TGTGCAAGTCGCCCCGAGGGGGGGGAAGGAACAGATACGCAGTATTTT
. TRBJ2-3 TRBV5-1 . CASSLAGSPDTQYF TGCGCCAGCAGCTTGGCGGGGAGCCCAGATACGCAGTATTTT
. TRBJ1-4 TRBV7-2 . CASSLMSGATNEKLFF TGTGCCAGCAGCTTAATGTCCGGTGCAACTAATGAAAAACTGTTTTTT
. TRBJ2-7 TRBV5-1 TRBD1 CASSTRQGFYEQYF TGCGCCAGCAGCACTCGACAGGGGTTCTACGAGCAGTACTTC
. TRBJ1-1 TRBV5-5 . CASSLPVSNTEAFF TGTGCCAGCAGCTTGCCGGTATCCAACACTGAAGCTTTCTTT
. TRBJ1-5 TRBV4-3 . CASSQVPASGPQHF TGCGCCAGCAGCCAAGTCCCGGCCTCGGGGCCCCAGCATTTT
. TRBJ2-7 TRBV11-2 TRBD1 CASMPGTGGYEQYF TGTGCCAGCATGCCCGGGACAGGGGGGTACGAGCAGTACTTC
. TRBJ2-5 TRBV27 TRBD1 CATGQGRKETQYF TGTGCCACCGGACAGGGGAGAAAAGAGACCCAGTACTTC
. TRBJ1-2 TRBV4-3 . CASSQASGVGGYTF TGCGCCAGCAGCCAAGCGTCCGGGGTTGGTGGCTACACCTTC
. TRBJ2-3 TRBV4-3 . CASSLALTPGDTQYF TGCGCCAGCAGCCTAGCCTTGACCCCCGGAGATACGCAGTATTTT
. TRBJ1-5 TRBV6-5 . CASRALAGNQPQHF TGTGCCAGCAGAGCCTTGGCGGGAAATCAGCCCCAGCATTTT
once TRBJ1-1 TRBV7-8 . CASSLGGLNTEAFF TGTGCCAGCAGCTTAGGAGGTCTGAACACTGAAGCTTTCTTT
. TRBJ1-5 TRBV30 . CAWSSGNQPQHF TGTGCCTGGAGTAGCGGAAACCAGCCCCAGCATTTT
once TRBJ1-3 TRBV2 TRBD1 CASSTTGAGNTIYF TGTGCCAGCAGTACCACAGGGGCAGGAAACACCATATATTTT
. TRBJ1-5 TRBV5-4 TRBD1 CASSPSPGQGGNQPQHF TGTGCCAGCAGCCCGAGCCCGGGACAGGGGGGAAATCAGCCCCAGCATTTT
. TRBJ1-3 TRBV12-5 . CASGLTNSGNTIYF TGTGCTAGTGGTTTGACAAACTCTGGAAACACCATATATTTT
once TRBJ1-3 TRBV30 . CAWSVPVLAGRNTIYF TGTGCCTGGAGTGTACCCGTACTAGCTGGGCGAAACACCATATATTTT
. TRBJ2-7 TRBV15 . CATSRVGTLTGYEQYF TGTGCCACCAGCAGAGTTGGTACACTTACGGGCTACGAGCAGTACTTC
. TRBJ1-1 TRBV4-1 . CASSQGTPNTEAFF TGCGCCAGCAGCCAAGGGACACCGAACACTGAAGCTTTCTTT
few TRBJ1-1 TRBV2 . CASSDRNTEAFF TGTGCCAGCAGTGACAGAAACACTGAAGCTTTCTTT
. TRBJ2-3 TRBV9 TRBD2 CASSASGGAKDTQYF TGTGCCAGCAGCGCTAGCGGGGGGGCCAAAGATACGCAGTATTTT
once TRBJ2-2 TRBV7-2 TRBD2 CASSPRSGGANTGELFF TGTGCCAGCAGCCCGAGGAGCGGGGGCGCGAACACCGGGGAGCTGTTTTTT
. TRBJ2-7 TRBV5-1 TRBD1 CASSLGDRGTYEQYF TGCGCCAGCAGCTTGGGGGACAGGGGAACCTACGAGCAGTACTTC
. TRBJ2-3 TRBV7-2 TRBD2 CASSPLRRGGTDTQYF TGTGCCAGCAGCCCTCTCCGGCGGGGGGGCACAGATACGCAGTATTTT
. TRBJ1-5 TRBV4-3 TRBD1 CASSLRQGTLSNQPQHF TGCGCCAGCAGCCTTCGACAGGGAACCCTTAGCAATCAGCCCCAGCATTTT
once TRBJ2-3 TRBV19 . CASSGGLARTQYF TGTGCCAGTAGTGGAGGACTCGCGCGGACGCAGTATTTT
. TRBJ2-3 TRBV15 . CATSRDWTGTDTQYF TGTGCCACCAGCAGAGATTGGACAGGCACAGATACGCAGTATTTT
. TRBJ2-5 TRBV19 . CASSRYGVTTQYF TGTGCCAGTAGTCGCTACGGGGTCACGACCCAGTACTTC
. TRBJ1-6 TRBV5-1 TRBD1 CASSLVGGFNSPLHF TGCGCCAGCAGCTTGGTAGGGGGCTTTAATTCACCCCTCCACTTT
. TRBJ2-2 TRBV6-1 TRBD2 CASRVAGDEGGELFF TGTGCCAGCAGAGTAGCGGGGGATGAGGGCGGGGAGCTGTTTTTT
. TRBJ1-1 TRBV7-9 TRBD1 CASSLTRGEHTEAFF TGTGCCAGCAGCTTAACCAGGGGGGAACACACTGAAGCTTTCTTT
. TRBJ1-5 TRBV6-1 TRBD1 CASSSGTGVQHF TGTGCCAGCAGTAGCGGGACAGGGGTTCAGCATTTT
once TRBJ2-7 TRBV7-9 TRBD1 CASSLEWDRGLGEQYF TGTGCCAGCAGCTTAGAATGGGACAGGGGGCTTGGAGAGCAGTACTTC